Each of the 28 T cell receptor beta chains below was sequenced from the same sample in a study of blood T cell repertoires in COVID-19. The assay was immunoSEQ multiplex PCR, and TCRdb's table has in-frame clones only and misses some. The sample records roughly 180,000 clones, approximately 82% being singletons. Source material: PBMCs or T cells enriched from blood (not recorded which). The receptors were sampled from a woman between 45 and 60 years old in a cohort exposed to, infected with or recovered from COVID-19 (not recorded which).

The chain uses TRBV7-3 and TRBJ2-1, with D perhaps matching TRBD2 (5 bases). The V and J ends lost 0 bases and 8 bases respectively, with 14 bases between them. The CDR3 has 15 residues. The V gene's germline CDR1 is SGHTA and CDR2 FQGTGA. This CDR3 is CASSLTAVAEDEQFF. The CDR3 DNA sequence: TGTGCCAGCAGCTTAACGGCGGTTGCGGAGGATGAGCAGTTCTTC.

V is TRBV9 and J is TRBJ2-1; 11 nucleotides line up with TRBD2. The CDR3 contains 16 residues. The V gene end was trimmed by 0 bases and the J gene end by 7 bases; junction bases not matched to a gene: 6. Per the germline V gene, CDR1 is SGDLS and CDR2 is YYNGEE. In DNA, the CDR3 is TGTGCCAGCAGCGTAGCTGCTAGCGGGGGGATGAATGAGCAGTTCTTC. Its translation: CASSVAASGGMNEQFF. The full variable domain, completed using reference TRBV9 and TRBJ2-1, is DSGVTQTPKHLITATGQRVTLRCSPRSGDLSVYWYQQSLDQGLQFLIQYYNGEERAKGNILERFSAQQFPDLHSELNLSSLELGDSALYFCASSVAASGGMNEQFFGPGTRLTVL.

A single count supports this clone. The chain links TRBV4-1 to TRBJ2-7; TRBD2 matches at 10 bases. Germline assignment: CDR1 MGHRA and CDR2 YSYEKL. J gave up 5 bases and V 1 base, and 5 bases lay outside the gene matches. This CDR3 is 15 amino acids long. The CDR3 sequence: CASSQVPAGGNEQYF. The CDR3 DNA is TGCGCCAGCAGCCAAGTGCCAGCGGGAGGGAACGAGCAGTACTTC.

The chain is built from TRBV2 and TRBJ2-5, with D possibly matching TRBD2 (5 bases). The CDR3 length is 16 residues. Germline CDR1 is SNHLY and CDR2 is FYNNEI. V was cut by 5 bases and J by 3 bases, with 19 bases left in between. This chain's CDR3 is CASSTPMREEKETQYF. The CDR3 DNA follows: TGTGCCAGCAGTACCCCTATGAGGGAAGAAAAAGAGACCCAGTACTTC.

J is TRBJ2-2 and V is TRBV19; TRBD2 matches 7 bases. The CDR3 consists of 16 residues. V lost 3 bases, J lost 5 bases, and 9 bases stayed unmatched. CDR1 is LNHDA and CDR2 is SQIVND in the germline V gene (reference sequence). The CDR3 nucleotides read TGTGCCAGTAGTATCCCCCGCGGGGGAGGAACCGGGGAGCTGTTTTTT. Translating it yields CASSIPRGGGTGELFF.

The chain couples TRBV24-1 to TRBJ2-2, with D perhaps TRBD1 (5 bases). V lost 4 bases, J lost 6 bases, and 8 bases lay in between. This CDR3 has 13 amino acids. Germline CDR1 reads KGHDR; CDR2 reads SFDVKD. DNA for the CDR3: TGTGCCACCAGTGACAGGGCGTCCGGGGAGCTGTTTTTT. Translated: CATSDRASGELFF.

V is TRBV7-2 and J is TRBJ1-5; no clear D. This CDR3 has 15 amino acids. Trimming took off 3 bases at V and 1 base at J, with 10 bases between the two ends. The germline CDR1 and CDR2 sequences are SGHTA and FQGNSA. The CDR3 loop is CASSFGDLSNQPQHF. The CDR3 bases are TGTGCCAGCAGCTTCGGGGATTTGAGCAATCAGCCCCAGCATTTT.

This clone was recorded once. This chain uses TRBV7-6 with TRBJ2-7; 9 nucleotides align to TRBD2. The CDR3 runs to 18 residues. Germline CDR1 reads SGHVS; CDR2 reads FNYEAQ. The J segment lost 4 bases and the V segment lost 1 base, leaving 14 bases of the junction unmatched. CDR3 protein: CASSLVSPLAGDRYEQYF. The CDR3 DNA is TGTGCCAGCAGCTTAGTGTCCCCGTTAGCGGGAGATAGGTACGAGCAGTACTTC.

As DNA, the CDR3 is TGTGCCAGTAGTCGAGACAGGGGAGGTGGCGAGACCCAGTACTTC. Translation: CASSRDRGGGETQYF. The chain recombines TRBV19 with TRBJ2-5; TRBD1 aligns across 8 bases. Looked up from germline, CDR1 is LNHDA and CDR2 is SQIVND (reference sequence). V was pared by 5 bases and J by 5 bases, with 10 bases of the junction left unmatched. The CDR3 covers 15 residues.

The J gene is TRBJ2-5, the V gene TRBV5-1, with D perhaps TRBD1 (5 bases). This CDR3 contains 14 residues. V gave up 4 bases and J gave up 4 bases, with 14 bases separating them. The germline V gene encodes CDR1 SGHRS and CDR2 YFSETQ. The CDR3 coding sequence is TGCGCCAGCAGCCCGGCAGGGTTTGGAGAGACCCAGTACTTC. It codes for CASSPAGFGETQYF.

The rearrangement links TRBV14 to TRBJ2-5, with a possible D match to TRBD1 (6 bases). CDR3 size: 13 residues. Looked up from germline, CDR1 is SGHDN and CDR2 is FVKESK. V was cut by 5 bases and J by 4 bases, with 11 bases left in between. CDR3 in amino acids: CASSKGVGETQYF. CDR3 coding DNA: TGTGCCAGCAGCAAGGGGGTGGGAGAGACCCAGTACTTC.

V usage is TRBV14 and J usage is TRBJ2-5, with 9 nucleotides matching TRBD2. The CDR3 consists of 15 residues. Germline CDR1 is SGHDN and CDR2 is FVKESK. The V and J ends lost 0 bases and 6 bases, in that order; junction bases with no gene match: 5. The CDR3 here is CASSQEPGLAQTQYF. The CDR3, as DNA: TGTGCCAGCAGCCAAGAACCAGGACTAGCGCAGACCCAGTACTTC.

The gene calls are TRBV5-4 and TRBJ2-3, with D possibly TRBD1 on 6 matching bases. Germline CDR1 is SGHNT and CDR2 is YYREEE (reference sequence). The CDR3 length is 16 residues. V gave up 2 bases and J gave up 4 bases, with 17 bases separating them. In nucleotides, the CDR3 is TGTGCCAGCAGCTTAATGGGGGACACGACAGCAGATACGCAGTATTTT. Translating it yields CASSLMGDTTADTQYF.

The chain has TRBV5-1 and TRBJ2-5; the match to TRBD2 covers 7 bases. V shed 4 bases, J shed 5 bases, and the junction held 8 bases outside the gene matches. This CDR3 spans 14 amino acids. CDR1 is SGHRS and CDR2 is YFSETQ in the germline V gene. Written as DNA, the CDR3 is TGCGCCAGCAGCGGAACTAGCGCGGTGGAGACCCAGTACTTC. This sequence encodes CASSGTSAVETQYF.

The CDR3 nucleotides are TGTGCCAGCAGACAGGGGGCCAGCTATGGCTACACCTTC. Translation: CASRQGASYGYTF. The chain recombines TRBV12-3 or TRBV12-4 with TRBJ1-2, with 9 bases matching TRBD1. After removal of 6 bases from V and 4 bases from J, the junction contained 3 bases not matched to a gene. The CDR3 spans 13 residues.

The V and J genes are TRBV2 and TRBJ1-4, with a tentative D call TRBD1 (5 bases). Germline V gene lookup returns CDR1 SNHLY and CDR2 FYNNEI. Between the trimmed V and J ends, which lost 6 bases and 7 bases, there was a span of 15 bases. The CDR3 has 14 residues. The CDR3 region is CASSSGGGSEKLFF. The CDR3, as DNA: TGTGCCAGCAGCTCCGGGGGTGGAAGTGAAAAACTGTTTTTT.

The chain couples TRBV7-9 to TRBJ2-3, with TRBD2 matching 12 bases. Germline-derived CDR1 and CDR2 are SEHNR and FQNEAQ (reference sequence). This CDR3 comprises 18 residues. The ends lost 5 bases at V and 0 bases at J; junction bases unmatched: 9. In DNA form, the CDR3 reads TGTGCCAGCAGCCCAAGACTAGCGGGGGAATCTAGCACAGATACGCAGTATTTT. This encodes CASSPRLAGESSTDTQYF.

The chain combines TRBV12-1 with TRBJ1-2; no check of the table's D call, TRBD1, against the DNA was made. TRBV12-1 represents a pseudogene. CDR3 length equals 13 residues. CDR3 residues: CASSFGTDYGYTF. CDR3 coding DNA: TGTGCCAGCAGCTTTGGGACAGACTATGGCTACACCTTC.

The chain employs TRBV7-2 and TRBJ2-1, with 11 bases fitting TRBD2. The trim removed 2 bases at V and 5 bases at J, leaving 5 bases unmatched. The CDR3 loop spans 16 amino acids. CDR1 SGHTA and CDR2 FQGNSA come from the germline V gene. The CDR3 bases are TGTGCCAGCAGCTTAACCGGGACTAGCGGCCACAATGAGCAGTTCTTC. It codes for CASSLTGTSGHNEQFF. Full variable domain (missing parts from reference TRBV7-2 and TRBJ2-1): GAGVSQSPSNKVTEKGKDVELRCDPISGHTALYWYRQSLGQGLEFLIYFQGNSAPDKSGLPSDRFSAERTGGSVSTLTIQRTQQEDSAVYLCASSLTGTSGHNEQFFGPGTRLTVL.

Written as DNA, the CDR3 is TGTGCCAGCAGTTACCCCAGGGACACCTTCAATCAGCCCCAGCATTTT. Protein sequence: CASSYPRDTFNQPQHF. The rearrangement joins TRBV6-2 or TRBV6-3 to TRBJ1-5, with a tentative D call TRBD1 (6 bases). V was clipped by 2 bases and J by 3 bases, with 14 bases between them. The CDR3 is made up of 16 amino acids. The germline V gene has CDR1 MNHEY and CDR2 SVGEGT.

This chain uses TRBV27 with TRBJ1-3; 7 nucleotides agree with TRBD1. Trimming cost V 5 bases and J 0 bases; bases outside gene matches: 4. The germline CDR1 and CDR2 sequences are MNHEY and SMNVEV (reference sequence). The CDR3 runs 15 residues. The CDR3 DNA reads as TGTGCCAGCAGTCGACAGGGACTCTCTGGAAACACCATATATTTT. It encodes CASSRQGLSGNTIYF.

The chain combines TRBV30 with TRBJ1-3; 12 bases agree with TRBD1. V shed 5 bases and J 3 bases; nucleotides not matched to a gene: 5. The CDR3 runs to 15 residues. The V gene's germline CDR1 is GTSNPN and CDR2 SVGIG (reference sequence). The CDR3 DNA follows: TGTGCCTGGGGAGGGACAGGGGGCTTTGGAAACACCATATATTTT. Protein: CAWGGTGGFGNTIYF.

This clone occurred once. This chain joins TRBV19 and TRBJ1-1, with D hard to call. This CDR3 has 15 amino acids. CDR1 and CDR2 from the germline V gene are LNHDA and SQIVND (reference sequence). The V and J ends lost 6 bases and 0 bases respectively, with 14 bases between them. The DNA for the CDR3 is TGTGCCAGTAGGAACTCGGGATTTATGAACACTGAAGCTTTCTTT. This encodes CASRNSGFMNTEAFF.

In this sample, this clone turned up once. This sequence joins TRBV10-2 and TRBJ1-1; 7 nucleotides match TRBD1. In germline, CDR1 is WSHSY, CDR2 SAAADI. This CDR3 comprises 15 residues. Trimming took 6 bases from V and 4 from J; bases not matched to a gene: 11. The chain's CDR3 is CASRLTGVEGTEAFF. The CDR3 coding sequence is TGCGCCAGCAGACTCACAGGGGTAGAGGGCACTGAAGCTTTCTTT.

The CDR3 region is CASSSPGLAAEQYF. In nucleotides, the CDR3 is TGCGCCAGCAGCTCACCGGGACTAGCCGCTGAGCAGTACTTC. The chain combines TRBV5-1 with TRBJ2-7; 9 bases fit TRBD2. The germline V gene has CDR1 SGHRS and CDR2 YFSETQ. The J segment lost 7 bases and the V segment lost 3 bases, leaving 8 bases of the junction unmatched. This CDR3 has 14 amino acids.

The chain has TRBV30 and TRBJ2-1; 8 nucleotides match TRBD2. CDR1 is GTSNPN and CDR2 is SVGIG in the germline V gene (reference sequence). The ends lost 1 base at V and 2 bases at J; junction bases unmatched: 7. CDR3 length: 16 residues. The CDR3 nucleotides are TGTGCCTGGAGTGCCCCCGGGGGGGTGCCCTACAATGAGCAGTTCTTC. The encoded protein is CAWSAPGGVPYNEQFF.

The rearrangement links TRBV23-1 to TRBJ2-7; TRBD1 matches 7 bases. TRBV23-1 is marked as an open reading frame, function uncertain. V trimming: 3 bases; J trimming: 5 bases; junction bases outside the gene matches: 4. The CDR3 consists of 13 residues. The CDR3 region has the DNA TGCGCCAGCAGTCAGGACAGGTTGGACGAGCAGTACTTC. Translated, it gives CASSQDRLDEQYF.

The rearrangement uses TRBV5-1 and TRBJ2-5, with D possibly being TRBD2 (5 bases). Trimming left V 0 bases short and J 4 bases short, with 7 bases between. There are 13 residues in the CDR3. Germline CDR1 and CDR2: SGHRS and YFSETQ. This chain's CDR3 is CASSLAGIETQYF. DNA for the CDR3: TGCGCCAGCAGCTTGGCGGGGATAGAGACCCAGTACTTC.